This T cell receptor beta chain is from a study of cytomegalovirus exposure and HLA in healthy donors. Study background: The study's early data release held 75 million to 95 million unique TCRs from HLA-typed donors. Study-wide points: Later genetic work tied a missense DCLRE1C variant to beta-chain V and J trimming. Sequencing artifact likely explains a cluster of highly shared sequence variants.

The V and J ends lost 5 bases and 3 bases respectively, with 10 bases between them. The CDR3 loop spans 13 amino acids. CDR1 and CDR2 (germline): MNHEY, SVGAGI. PCR was performed using 60 Vbeta and 13 Jbeta primers. The repertoire was sequenced with immunoSEQ multiplex PCR; TCRdb's copy has only in-frame clones and lacks some. The sample lists approximately 190,000 clones; about nine tenths were seen once. Note on this clone: Its antigen is not identified.

The source material was PBMCs. The chain links TRBV6-5 to TRBJ1-1; D remains unclear. This TCR was sampled from a boy aged 2 to 10 in good health and CMV-seronegative. CDR3 coding DNA: TGTGCCAGCAGTCGAACAGTGGACACTGAAGCTTTCTTT. It yields the protein CASSRTVDTEAFF.